This TCR beta chain was obtained from a study of vaccination and CD4 T cells after COVID-19. About the research overall: SARS-CoV-2, HCoV-NL63, HCoV-OC43 and HCoV-229E supplied the overlapping spike peptides used to stimulate cells. Control cultures used a CEFX viral epitope pool, an HIV-1 Nef peptide pool, or no peptide.

Sequenced with the Oncomine TCR Beta short-read assay was DNA taken from cultured CD4+ T cells. Scientists extracted genomic DNA from CD4+ T cells grown in culture. TCRdb re-called the PCR reads through MiXCR, storing one row per CDR3 protein. The sample holds some 16,000 distinct CDR3 sequences, approximately 63% seen once. V was cut by 3 bases and J by 1 base, with 5 bases left in between. Germline values: CDR1 DFQATT, CDR2 SNEGSKA (reference sequence). The CDR3 consists of 12 residues. Comment on this clonotype: Its target is unknown.

This sample's treatment: roughly 10-day PBMC culture with coronavirus spike peptide pools or control peptides (ViraFEST assay). Peptide pools at 7.5 to 10 ug/ml, together with around 10 IU/ml IL-2, were added to cultures of two million PBMCs per well. Sequencing was performed on CD4+ T cells from blood, cultured in vitro. The receptor's source is a human donor who had recovered from COVID-19. The chain carries TRBV20-1 and TRBJ2-3; no firm D call. In nucleotides, the CDR3 is TGCAGTGCTAGCTGGGGCACAGATACGCAGTATTTT. Residues: CSASWGTDTQYF.